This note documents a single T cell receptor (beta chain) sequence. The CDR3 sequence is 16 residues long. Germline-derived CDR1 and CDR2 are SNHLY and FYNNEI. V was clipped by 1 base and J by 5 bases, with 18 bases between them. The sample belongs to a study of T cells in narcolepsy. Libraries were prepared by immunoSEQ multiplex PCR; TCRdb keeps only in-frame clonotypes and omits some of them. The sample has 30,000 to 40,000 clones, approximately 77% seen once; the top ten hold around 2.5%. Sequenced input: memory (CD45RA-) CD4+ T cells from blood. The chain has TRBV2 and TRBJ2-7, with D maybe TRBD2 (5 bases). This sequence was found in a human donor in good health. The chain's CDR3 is CASSEVERSSRDEQYF. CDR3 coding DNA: TGTGCCAGCAGTGAAGTTGAACGCTCTTCGCGGGACGAGCAGTACTTC. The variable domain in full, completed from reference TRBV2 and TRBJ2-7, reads EPEVTQTPSHQVTQMGQEVILRCVPISNHLYFYWYRQILGQKVEFLVSFYNNEISEKSEIFDDQFSVERPDGSNFTLKIRSTKLEDSAMYFCASSEVERSSRDEQYFGPGTRLTVT.